The present entry profiles one TCR beta chain with its context. Original processing methods: Estimation of nucleated cell counts was performed using reference gene primer amplification. The data were produced by immunoSEQ multiplex PCR, yet TCRdb's version contains in-frame clones alone and is incomplete. V and J calls and clone size come straight from that table; D and trimming were deduced from the DNA. This sample carries approximately 170,000 clones, roughly 70% of them seen once, and the ten largest clones take about 3%. This record belongs to a study of blood T cell repertoires in COVID-19. For the study at large: Donors in the United States, Italy and Spain gave samples during acute or convalescent COVID-19.

Trimming removed 3 bases from V and 0 bases from J, with 17 bases in between. CDR3 size: 17 residues. Looked up from germline, CDR1 is KGHSH and CDR2 is LQKENI. The chain couples TRBV18 to TRBJ1-2; no firm D call. The sequencing input was peripheral blood. The TCR originated in a woman of 80 years or more with acute or convalescent COVID-19. The DNA of the CDR3 is TGTGCCAGCTCACCTATCCCGGCGTTCGAGGCTAACTATGGCTACACCTTC. It translates to CASSPIPAFEANYGYTF.